Sequencing of this T cell receptor beta chain was carried out in a study of neurological immune-mediated disorders. Study-wide context: Relapsing-remitting disease affected some 31, and secondary progressive 3, of about 34 multiple sclerosis patients. Study-wide results and limits: The repertoires of 18 of 34 multiple sclerosis patients were placed by phylogenetic grouping in a single related-CDR3 cluster, which may be a signature.

The authors made cDNA by 5'RACE with 10-nucleotide random UMIs. In TCRdb, the 5' RACE reads were re-called with MiXCR into one record per CDR3 protein. Of around 70,000 distinct CDR3 sequences in the sample, roughly 4.5% were seen once. The ends were cut back, 0 bases at V and 0 bases at J, with 13 bases in the middle. The CDR3 extends over 18 amino acids. Germline CDR1 reads SGHRS; CDR2 reads YFSETQ. This clonotype was seen repeatedly, ten times or more. Its antigen is not known. A total of 2 million PBMCs stored at -80 degrees C provided the unsorted libraries. This clonotype was sampled from a woman between 65 and 79 years old with multiple sclerosis. V usage is TRBV5-1 and J usage is TRBJ1-6; D might be TRBD1 (5 bases). Sequenced material: PBMCs. The CDR3 reads CASSLEGRFSSYNSPLHF. The CDR3 DNA sequence: TGCGCCAGCAGCTTGGAGGGGCGCTTCAGCTCCTATAATTCACCCCTCCACTTT.